The 18 T cell receptor beta chains given below trace back to one sample, sequenced in a study of blood T cell repertoires in COVID-19 (dated by TCRdb to about 2020). Library preparation was by the immunoSEQ multiplex PCR assay. TCRdb retrieved this table from immuneACCESS and kept in-frame rearrangements only. Not all clones are present; in checked studies, unresolved V genes account for under half, and no reason is known for the remainder. The sample has about 44,000 clones on record, over 80% of them singletons. In total, the top ten clones hold around 12% of the sample. Sequenced sample: peripheral blood. The receptors originated from a human donor in a cohort sampled during active COVID-19.

The chain is built from TRBV5-1 and TRBJ2-6; 9 positions agree with TRBD1. This CDR3 contains 16 residues. With V trimmed by 4 bases and J by 0 bases, 2 bases remained unmatched. The germline V gene encodes CDR1 SGHRS and CDR2 YFSETQ. The DNA for the CDR3 is TGCGCCAGCAGCGGGACAGGGCTCTCTGGGGCCAACGTCCTGACTTTC. Translation: CASSGTGLSGANVLTF.

This chain uses TRBV10-3 with TRBJ2-7, with 9 bases lining up with TRBD1. J lost 1 base, V lost 3 bases, and 4 bases had no gene match. CDR1 ENHRY and CDR2 SYGVKD come from the germline V gene. The CDR3 totals 15 residues. CDR3 residues: CAISDRDRASYEQYF. The CDR3 DNA reads TGTGCCATCAGTGACCGGGACAGGGCTTCCTACGAGCAGTACTTC.

The genes are TRBV28 and TRBJ2-7, with TRBD1 as a possible D gene (6 bases). The V gene lost 5 bases and the J gene lost 0 bases, with 8 bases spanning the gap. There are 13 residues in the CDR3. Per germline, CDR1 MDHEN and CDR2 SYDVKM. CDR3 in DNA: TGTGCCAGCAGTATGGACAGCTCCTACGAGCAGTACTTC. This sequence encodes CASSMDSSYEQYF.

The chain carries TRBV5-4 and TRBJ2-7, with D possibly matching TRBD1 (5 bases). The CDR3 runs to 13 residues. V lost 2 bases to trimming and J lost 2 bases, with 8 bases between them. Germline V gives CDR1 SGHNT, CDR2 YYREEE (reference sequence). CDR3 loop: CASSLTGTYEQYF. In DNA form, the CDR3 reads TGTGCCAGCAGCTTAACAGGTACCTACGAGCAGTACTTC.

V and J are TRBV7-9 and TRBJ2-6; 11 bases map to TRBD1. This CDR3 region has 18 residues. Germline assignment: CDR1 SEHNR and CDR2 FQNEAQ (reference sequence). Trimming took 4 bases from V and 2 from J; bases not matched to a gene: 7. CDR3 in DNA: TGTGCCAGCAGCTCCATAGCGGGACAGGGGGCTGGGGCCAACGTCCTGACTTTC. As protein: CASSSIAGQGAGANVLTF. The entire variable domain, with the rest obtained from reference TRBV7-9 and TRBJ2-6, is as follows: DTGVSQNPRHKITKRGQNVTFRCDPISEHNRLYWYRQTLGQGPEFLTYFQNEAQLEKSRLLSDRFSAERPKGSFSTLEIQRTEQGDSAMYLCASSSIAGQGAGANVLTFGAGSRLTVL.

CDR3 sequence: CASSQSYGGGAETQYF. The CDR3 bases are TGTGCCAGCAGCCAGTCCTATGGGGGAGGGGCAGAGACCCAGTACTTC. This chain links TRBV4-2 with TRBJ2-5; 7 nucleotides agree with TRBD2. The V gene's germline CDR1 is LGHNA and CDR2 YNFKEQ. This CDR3 is built from 16 residues. V gave up 3 bases and J gave up 4 bases; unmatched junction bases: 11.

The chain joins TRBV4-3 to TRBJ2-4; TRBD2 aligns across 10 bases. V shed 2 bases, J shed 2 bases, and the junction held 12 bases outside the gene matches. Germline V gene sequence: CDR1 LGHNA, CDR2 YSLEER. The CDR3 is 19 residues long. The CDR3 DNA is TGCGCCAGCAGCCAAAAGGGCCTAGCGGGAGAGGGGACCAAAAACATTCAGTACTTC. The encoded protein is CASSQKGLAGEGTKNIQYF.

The chain links TRBV10-3 to TRBJ2-3; perhaps TRBD2 as D (5 bases). The V end was cut by 0 bases, the J end by 6 bases, with 7 bases between. The length of the CDR3 is 13 residues. Germline CDR1 reads ENHRY; CDR2 reads SYGVKD. CDR3 bases: TGTGCCATCAGTGAGTCGACGGGGGATACGCAGTATTTT. It specifies CAISESTGDTQYF.

The chain combines TRBV28 with TRBJ1-6; D is uncertain. CDR1 MDHEN and CDR2 SYDVKM come from the germline V gene. The CDR3 extends over 15 amino acids. Trimming took off 7 bases at V and 7 bases at J, with 17 bases between the two ends. The CDR3: CASTPGPGRNSPLHF. The CDR3 DNA follows: TGTGCCAGCACCCCCGGGCCGGGGAGGAATTCACCCCTCCACTTT. Variable domain in full (rest from reference TRBV28 and TRBJ1-6): DVKVTQSSRYLVKRTGEKVFLECVQDMDHENMFWYRQDPGLGLRLIYFSYDVKMKEKGDIPEGYSVSREKKERFSLILESASTNQTSMYLCASTPGPGRNSPLHFGNGTRLTVT.

The table lists this clone with a few counts. The rearrangement links TRBV14 to TRBJ2-2; TRBD2 matches 7 bases. V dropped 4 bases and J dropped 7; count of bases not matched to a gene: 9. Germline-derived CDR1 and CDR2 are SGHDN and FVKESK. The CDR3 runs 15 residues. The CDR3 nucleotides are TGTGCCAGCAGCCCCTCAGCGGGATCGAGCGGGGAGCTGTTTTTT. This translates into CASSPSAGSSGELFF. Looking up the rest from reference TRBV14 and TRBJ2-2 gives the full variable domain: EAGVTQFPSHSVIEKGQTVTLRCDPISGHDNLYWYRRVMGKEIKFLLHFVKESKQDESGMPNNRFLAERTGGTYSTLKVQPAELEDSGVYFCASSPSAGSSGELFFGEGSRLTVL.

In nucleotides, the CDR3 is TGCGCCAGCAGCTCCGGGGGCGGGGGTACCGGGGAGCTGTTTTTT. Its protein is CASSSGGGGTGELFF. The rearrangement links TRBV5-1 to TRBJ2-2; D may be TRBD2 (7 bases). Germline values: CDR1 SGHRS, CDR2 YFSETQ. V lost 3 bases to trimming and J lost 5 bases, with 14 bases between them. This CDR3 comprises 15 residues.

J is TRBJ2-7 and V is TRBV12-3 or TRBV12-4; D may be TRBD2 (5 bases). Trimming stripped 3 bases from V and 7 bases from J, with 10 bases between. This CDR3 region has 12 residues. Written as DNA, the CDR3 is TGTGCCAGCAGTTTGACAAGAGGGGAGCAGTACTTC. This sequence encodes CASSLTRGEQYF.

The chain couples TRBV21-1 to TRBJ2-7; the table's D call, TRBD1, has no DNA check behind it. TRBV21-1 is a listed pseudogene. This CDR3 has 14 amino acids. Here the CDR3 DNA reads TGTGCCAGCAGCAACCGGGACAGAGTCTACGAGCAGTACTTC. Translation: CASSNRDRVYEQYF.

The rearrangement links TRBV3-1 (or the pseudogene TRBV3-2) to TRBJ2-7; D is unclear. CDR1 LGHDT and CDR2 YNNKEL come from the germline V gene (reference sequence). Trimming stripped 1 base from V and 5 bases from J, with 12 bases between. The CDR3 runs 14 residues. In DNA form, the CDR3 reads TGTGCCAGCAGCCAAGGTAGACTCGCCCACGAGCAGTACTTC. Protein: CASSQGRLAHEQYF.

In this sample, this clone turned up a few times. V usage is TRBV10-3 and J usage is TRBJ2-3; 10 positions match TRBD1. With 5 bases clipped from V and 4 bases from J, the junction kept 6 bases outside the gene matches. The CDR3 extends over 15 amino acids. Looked up from germline, CDR1 is ENHRY and CDR2 is SYGVKD. The CDR3 loop reads CAISSTGGFSDTQYF. The CDR3 bases are TGTGCCATCAGTTCGACAGGGGGCTTCTCAGATACGCAGTATTTT.

The chain links TRBV18 to TRBJ1-4; 11 bases are shared with TRBD1. The germline gives CDR1 KGHSH, CDR2 LQKENI. The trim removed 6 bases at V and 6 bases at J, leaving 3 bases unmatched. The CDR3 consists of 14 residues. The CDR3 is CASSLGQGDEKLFF. The CDR3 bases are TGTGCCAGCTCGCTGGGACAGGGGGATGAAAAACTGTTTTTT.

In its sample, this clone was seen once. This sequence joins TRBV9 and TRBJ2-1; a weak D match, TRBD2 (6 bases). CDR3 length equals 14 residues. V lost 2 bases, J lost 0 bases, and 6 bases lay in between. CDR1 and CDR2 from the germline V gene are SGDLS and YYNGEE. CDR3 nucleotide sequence: TGTGCCAGCAGCGTGACTAGCTCCTACAATGAGCAGTTCTTC. Its protein product is CASSVTSSYNEQFF. The variable domain in full, completed from reference TRBV9 and TRBJ2-1, reads DSGVTQTPKHLITATGQRVTLRCSPRSGDLSVYWYQQSLDQGLQFLIQYYNGEERAKGNILERFSAQQFPDLHSELNLSSLELGDSALYFCASSVTSSYNEQFFGPGTRLTVL.

The gene calls are TRBV6-2 or TRBV6-3 and TRBJ2-3; D might be TRBD2 (7 bases). This CDR3 region has 13 residues. Trimming shortened V by 5 bases and J by 5 bases, and 11 bases separated the two germline ends. The germline V gene encodes CDR1 MNHEY and CDR2 SVGEGT. The CDR3 region has the DNA TGTGCCAGCAGTCGAGGGGGGGTAGATACGCAGTATTTT. It translates to CASSRGGVDTQYF.